This TCR beta chain was documented in a study of OX40 agonist ivuxolimab in advanced cancers. Turning to the study itself: Patients with prior anti-PD-1, anti-PD-L1 or anti-CTLA-4 therapy were eligible; less than 50% had some. Three patients showed partial responses: one hepatocellular carcinoma and two cutaneous melanoma cases.

Study-level findings and limits: The antigens recognized by the expanded peripheral T cells, that is their antigen specificity, were not determined.

This CDR3 comprises 9 residues. CDR1 is MDHEN and CDR2 is SYDVKM in the germline V gene. Trimming pared 6 bases from V and 16 bases from J, leaving 10 bases between. To note about this clone: The antigen remains undetermined.

Libraries were prepared by immunoSEQ multiplex PCR; TCRdb keeps only in-frame clonotypes and omits some of them. The sample includes some 40,000 clones, approximately 90% of them seen just once. Researchers took blood at baseline, on cycle 4 day 1, and on cycle 7 day 1. The sequence derives from an adult with an advanced solid tumor such as melanoma, head and neck, liver or kidney cancer. Sequencing used CD4+ or CD8+ T cells sorted from blood, obtained in a trial of the OX40 agonist ivuxolimab. The chain links TRBV28 to TRBJ1-5, with D unclear. The CDR3 region has the DNA TGTGCCAGCAGCCCCTCGAGTCATTTT. Translated, it gives CASSPSSHF.